The 5 T cell receptor beta chains reported below all come from one sample, sequenced in a study of beta chain features in type 1 diabetes (dated by TCRdb to about 2018). The library relied on the immunoSEQ multiplex PCR assay. The entire isolated RNA was reverse transcribed using the High Capacity cDNA Reverse Transcription Kit, and thus expressed TCRB transcripts were sequenced. TCRdb retrieved this table from immuneACCESS and kept in-frame rearrangements only. Not all clones are present; in checked studies, unresolved V genes account for under half, and no reason is known for the remainder. The sample table contains hundreds of thousands of clones; only one count was recorded for roughly 15% of them. The ten biggest clones cover more than 0.08% of the sample. The source material was naive CD4+ T cells from blood. This specimen's cell subset or site label, per the study, means: true naive CD4+ T cells. These receptors came from a man younger than 35 in good health.

The chain couples TRBV28 to TRBJ1-4; TRBD1 is a possible D gene (6 bases). Germline V gene data show CDR1 as MDHEN and CDR2 as SYDVKM. Trimming stripped 5 bases from V and 7 bases from J, with 17 bases between. The CDR3 totals 15 residues. Here the CDR3 DNA reads TGTGCCAGCAGTACCAGACAGGCCGGAGTTGAAAAACTGTTTTTT. Protein product: CASSTRQAGVEKLFF.

The chain has TRBV28 and TRBJ2-7, with 7 positions matching TRBD1. Germline CDR1 is MDHEN and CDR2 is SYDVKM. After removal of 4 bases from V and 4 bases from J, the junction contained 1 base not matched to a gene. This CDR3 spans 12 amino acids. CDR3 sequence (DNA): TGTGCCAGCAGTTCGACAGGGTACGAGCAGTACTTC. It encodes CASSSTGYEQYF.

This chain links TRBV7-9 with TRBJ1-1, with D possibly TRBD1 on 6 matching bases. The germline gives CDR1 SEHNR, CDR2 FQNEAQ (reference sequence). The CDR3 loop spans 18 amino acids. The V end lost 2 bases, the J end lost 1 base, and 20 bases lay between the germline ends. DNA for the CDR3: TGTGCCAGCAGCTTAACTGAGATCCTAAAAGGGGGGAACACTGAAGCTTTCTTT. Translated: CASSLTEILKGGNTEAFF.

This clone was seen more than once but under ten times. The rearrangement links TRBV6-5 to TRBJ1-1; TRBD1 matches at 7 bases. There are 13 residues in the CDR3. The germline V gene encodes CDR1 MNHEY and CDR2 SVGAGI. Trimming removed 5 bases from V and 9 bases from J; junction bases left unmatched: 9. The CDR3 spells CASSLPGTVKAFF. CDR3 DNA sequence: TGTGCCAGCAGTCTCCCCGGGACAGTCAAAGCTTTCTTT.

This clone was observed a handful of times. The chain links TRBV9 to TRBJ2-2; D tentatively reads TRBD1 or TRBD2 (5 bases each). Trimming took off 0 bases at V and 3 bases at J, with 9 bases between the two ends. The CDR3 sequence is 15 residues long. Germline loops: CDR1 SGDLS, CDR2 YYNGEE. The CDR3, as DNA: TGTGCCAGCAGCGTAGAGGGGAGTTACACCGGGGAGCTGTTTTTT. Translation: CASSVEGSYTGELFF.